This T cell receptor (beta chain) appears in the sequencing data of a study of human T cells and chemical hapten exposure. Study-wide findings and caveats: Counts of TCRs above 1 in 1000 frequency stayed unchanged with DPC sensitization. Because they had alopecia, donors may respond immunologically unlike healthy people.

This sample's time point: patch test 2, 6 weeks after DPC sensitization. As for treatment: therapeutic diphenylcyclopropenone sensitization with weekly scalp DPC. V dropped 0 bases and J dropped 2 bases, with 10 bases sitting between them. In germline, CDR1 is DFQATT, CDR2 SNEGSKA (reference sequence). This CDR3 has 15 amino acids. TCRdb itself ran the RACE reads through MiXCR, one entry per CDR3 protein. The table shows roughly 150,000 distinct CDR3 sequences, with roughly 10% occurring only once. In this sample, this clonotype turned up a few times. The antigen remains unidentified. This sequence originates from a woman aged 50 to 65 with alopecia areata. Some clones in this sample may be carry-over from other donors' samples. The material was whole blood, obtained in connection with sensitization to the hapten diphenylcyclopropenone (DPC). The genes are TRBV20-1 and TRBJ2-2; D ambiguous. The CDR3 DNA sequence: TGCAGTGCTAGAGATGGTGGACCCAACACCGGGGAGCTGTTTTTT. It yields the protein CSARDGGPNTGELFF.